The 30 T cell receptor beta chains given below trace back to one sample, sequenced in a study of T cell repertoires in cytomegalovirus infection. TCRdb passed the reads through MiXCR, listing each CDR3 protein once. Counted here are more than 500,000 distinct CDR3 sequences, approximately 17% occurring once; the ten biggest clones make up roughly a quarter. Sequenced input: CD8+ T cells from PBMCs. The origin of the receptors is a human donor in good health (CMV status not recorded). Some clones in this sample may be carry-over from other donors' samples.

This clonotype was counted at least ten times. The V call is TRBV2, the J call TRBJ1-5; the match to TRBD1 covers 8 bases. The CDR3 length is 13 residues. Germline lookup yields CDR1 SNHLY and CDR2 FYNNEI. V shed 7 bases and J 7 bases; nucleotides not matched to a gene: 6. Here the CDR3 reads CASKGQGGQPQHF. The CDR3 nucleotides are TGTGCCAGCAAAGGACAGGGAGGACAGCCCCAGCATTTT.

Regarding this clonotype: A much larger clone differs from this one at a single base, so this may be a read error. The chain joins TRBV7-9 to TRBJ2-7, with 7 bases identical to TRBD1. CDR1 and CDR2 from the germline V gene are SEHNR and FQNEAQ (reference sequence). This CDR3 is 13 amino acids long. V lost 4 bases, J lost 9 bases, and 9 bases stayed unmatched. The CDR3 DNA reads as TGTGCCAGCAGCTGGATTCAGGGGGACGGGCAGTACTTC. This codes for CASSWIQGDGQYF.

The rearrangement links TRBV6-5 to TRBJ2-5, with 7 bases that match TRBD2. This CDR3 has 15 amino acids. The J segment lost 4 bases and the V segment lost 7 bases, leaving 12 bases of the junction unmatched. Germline V lookup: CDR1 MNHEY, CDR2 SVGAGI. Here the CDR3 reads CASTPGGGWRETQYF. DNA of the CDR3: TGTGCCAGCACCCCGGGAGGCGGATGGCGAGAGACCCAGTACTTC.

About this clonotype: A read error is possible here, since a much larger clone lies one base away. The chain carries TRBV27 and TRBJ1-1; D may be TRBD1 (6 bases). The germline CDR1 and CDR2 sequences are MNHEY and SMNVEV (reference sequence). CDR3 length: 13 residues. V lost 5 bases to trimming and J lost 1 base, with 8 bases between them. The chain's CDR3 is CASSEQGNTEAFF. The CDR3 DNA is TGTGCCAGCAGTGAACAGGGGAACACTGAAGCTTTCTTT.

This clonotype has at least ten counts. V and J are TRBV7-9 and TRBJ2-1; D is tentatively TRBD1 or TRBD2 (5 bases each). The CDR3 contains 15 residues. The V gene's germline CDR1 is SEHNR and CDR2 FQNEAQ (reference sequence). V dropped 1 base and J dropped 7 bases, with 14 bases sitting between them. For the CDR3, the DNA is TGTGCCAGCAGCTTAGACGGGACCCTCCGGAATGAGCAGTTCTTC. This encodes CASSLDGTLRNEQFF.

The chain employs TRBV6-1 and TRBJ1-2, with 8 bases that match TRBD1. The CDR3 is made up of 15 amino acids. Germline values: CDR1 MNHNS, CDR2 SASEGT. The J segment lost 10 bases and the V segment lost 0 bases, leaving 10 bases of the junction unmatched. The CDR3 sequence is CASSEARLGQGDYTF. Written as DNA, the CDR3 is TGTGCCAGCAGTGAAGCCCGTCTAGGACAGGGTGACTACACCTTC.

This clonotype has ten or more counts. The V and J genes are TRBV7-3 and TRBJ2-5; the match to TRBD1 covers 8 bases. The CDR3 covers 15 residues. Trimming took 5 bases from V and 1 from J; bases not matched to a gene: 6. Per the germline V gene, CDR1 is SGHTA and CDR2 is FQGTGA. CDR3 loop: CASSATGVPQETQYF. The CDR3 nucleotides read TGTGCCAGCAGCGCGACAGGGGTTCCCCAAGAGACCCAGTACTTC.

V usage is TRBV10-1 and J usage is TRBJ2-5; D may be TRBD2 (6 bases). Looked up from germline, CDR1 is WNHNN and CDR2 is SYGVQD (reference sequence). The CDR3 has 15 residues. Trimming took 0 bases from V and 5 from J, leaving 13 bases between them. This CDR3 is CASSESEGLEETQYF. The CDR3 nucleotides read TGCGCCAGCAGTGAGTCGGAGGGTCTGGAGGAGACCCAGTACTTC.

This clonotype was detected a few times. CDR3 protein: CASSESLWTGRNTGELFF. In DNA form, the CDR3 reads TGCGCCAGCAGTGAGTCGTTATGGACAGGCAGGAACACCGGGGAGCTGTTTTTT. The gene calls are TRBV10-2 and TRBJ2-2; TRBD1 agrees at 7 bases. Germline-derived CDR1 and CDR2 are WSHSY and SAAADI. V was pared by 0 bases and J by 1 base, with 8 bases of the junction left unmatched. The CDR3 is 18 residues long.

Within the sample, this clonotype is large. The DNA for the CDR3 is TGTGCCAGCAGTTACCTCTACCCAGATAGGGACCGTGAGGGCTACACCTTC. This sequence encodes CASSYLYPDRDREGYTF. The chain couples TRBV6-5 to TRBJ1-2, with D possibly TRBD1 on 5 matching bases. The V gene's germline CDR1 is MNHEY and CDR2 SVGAGI. The CDR3 spans 17 residues. Trimming removed 2 bases at V and 8 bases at J, with 24 bases between.

This clonotype was seen ten or more times. The CDR3, as DNA: TGTGCCAGCAGCTTTTCCGGGACCGAGGAGTTCTTC. Translated: CASSFSGTEEFF. This chain joins TRBV7-9 and TRBJ2-1, with D perhaps given as TRBD1 or TRBD2 (5 bases each). V was pared by 3 bases and J by 14 bases, with 14 bases between. The CDR3 runs to 12 residues. CDR1 is SEHNR, CDR2 FQNEAQ, per germline (reference sequence).

This sequence joins TRBV6-5 and TRBJ2-7; tentative D call: TRBD1 (5 bases). V gave up 2 bases and J gave up 0 bases, with 8 bases separating them. The CDR3 spans 14 residues. Germline V gene data show CDR1 as MNHEY and CDR2 as SVGAGI. CDR3 protein: CASSYGALSYEQYF. The CDR3 bases are TGTGCCAGCAGTTACGGGGCACTCTCCTACGAGCAGTACTTC.

The V gene is TRBV6-1, the J gene TRBJ1-5, with D maybe TRBD1 (5 bases). The V gene's germline CDR1 is MNHNS and CDR2 SASEGT. The CDR3 extends over 14 amino acids. V lost 8 bases and J lost 4, with 15 bases in between. Here the CDR3 DNA reads TGTGCCAGCGGATCGGACGGGGGAAATCAGCCCCAGCATTTT. Translating it yields CASGSDGGNQPQHF.

The CDR3 loop is CASSQVSSPYEQYF. The CDR3 DNA follows: TGTGCCAGCAGCCAAGTTAGCAGTCCCTACGAGCAGTACTTC. This chain joins TRBV3-1 and TRBJ2-7; D is unclear. The CDR3 sequence is 14 residues long. The germline gives CDR1 LGHDT, CDR2 YNNKEL (reference sequence). V was clipped by 1 base and J by 2 bases, with 9 bases between them.

There are many counts of this clonotype. The V gene is TRBV12-3 or TRBV12-4, the J gene TRBJ1-1; 7 bases line up with TRBD1. This CDR3 contains 15 residues. After removal of 6 bases from V and 7 bases from J, the junction contained 14 bases not matched to a gene. The chain's CDR3 is CASRDEDRPLGEAFF. CDR3 sequence (DNA): TGTGCCAGCAGGGACGAGGACAGGCCGCTGGGTGAAGCTTTCTTT.

V gene TRBV12-3 or TRBV12-4 combines with J gene TRBJ2-3; tentatively, D is TRBD2 (5 bases). V lost 6 bases to trimming and J lost 9 bases, with 10 bases between them. The CDR3 is made up of 11 amino acids. CDR3 sequence: CASSSGSTQYF. In DNA, the CDR3 is TGTGCCAGCAGCTCGGGAAGCACGCAGTATTTT.

There are a few counts of this clonotype. The rearrangement links TRBV20-1 to TRBJ2-5; 11 bases line up with TRBD2. The V segment lost 5 bases and the J segment 1 base; nucleotides outside the gene matches: 6. The V gene's germline CDR1 is DFQATT and CDR2 SNEGSKA (reference sequence). CDR3 length: 15 amino acids. The CDR3 coding sequence is TGCAGTGCTCCTCTAGGGACTAGCGGCCAAGAGACCCAGTACTTC. The encoded protein is CSAPLGTSGQETQYF.

This clonotype appeared a single time. A read error may explain this, as a much larger clone is one base away. The chain recombines TRBV13 with TRBJ1-1; the D is unclear. Germline CDR1 PRHDT, CDR2 FYEKMQ (reference sequence). The CDR3 has 14 amino acids. For the CDR3, the DNA is TGTGCCAGCAGCTTGGGGAGACGTAGCACTGAAGCTTCCTTT. Encoded protein: CASSLGRRSTEASF. Supplemented by reference TRBV13 and TRBJ1-1, the full variable domain reads AAGVIQSPRHLIKEKRETATLKCYPIPRHDTVYWYQQGPGQDPQFLISFYEKMQSDKGSIPDRFSAQQFSDYHSELNMSSLELGDSALYFCASSLGRRSTEASFGQGTRLTVV.

The table lists this clonotype with a count of one. CDR3: CSTRSLGDEKLFF. In DNA form, the CDR3 reads TGCAGCACCCGGTCTCTCGGAGATGAAAAACTGTTTTTT. The V call is TRBV29-1, the J call TRBJ1-4; D ambiguous. This CDR3 has 13 residues. CDR1 and CDR2 from the germline V gene are SQVTM and ANQGSEA. V was pared by 8 bases and J by 6 bases, with 16 bases between.

Many counts were recorded for this clonotype. The chain is built from TRBV11-2 and TRBJ2-5; D is unclear. Germline CDR1 reads SGHAT; CDR2 reads FQNNGV. The CDR3 runs 13 residues. V lost 5 bases and J lost 7, with 14 bases in between. The CDR3 reads CASSTERTGTQYF. In nucleotides, the CDR3 is TGTGCCAGCAGCACGGAACGGACGGGGACCCAGTACTTC.

This clonotype was recorded many times. This chain joins TRBV11-2 and TRBJ2-7, with 8 bases fitting TRBD1. CDR1 is SGHAT and CDR2 is FQNNGV in the germline V gene. This CDR3 region has 19 residues. With V trimmed by 1 base and J by 0 bases, 14 bases remained unmatched. Here the CDR3 reads CASSLGPPLGQAYSYEQYF. The CDR3 nucleotides read TGTGCCAGCAGCTTAGGGCCCCCGCTGGGACAGGCCTACTCCTACGAGCAGTACTTC.

V is TRBV5-5 and J is TRBJ1-1, with D unresolved. CDR3 length: 13 residues. Germline values: CDR1 SGHKS, CDR2 YYEKEE (reference sequence). Trimming shortened V by 0 bases and J by 5 bases, and 8 bases separated the two germline ends. Here the CDR3 reads CASSLERRTEAFF. Here the CDR3 DNA reads TGTGCCAGCAGCTTGGAAAGAAGGACTGAAGCTTTCTTT. The full variable domain, in which reference TRBV5-5 and TRBJ1-1 provide the parts outside the CDR3, is DAGVTQSPTHLIKTRGQQVTLRCSPISGHKSVSWYQQVLGQGPQFIFQYYEKEERGRGNFPDRFSARQFPNYSSELNVNALLLGDSALYLCASSLERRTEAFFGQGTRLTVV.

This chain links TRBV20-1 with TRBJ1-5, with D possibly matching TRBD1 (6 bases). Between the trimmed V and J ends, which lost 2 bases and 4 bases, there was a span of 21 bases. The germline V gene has CDR1 DFQATT and CDR2 SNEGSKA (reference sequence). CDR3 size: 17 residues. CDR3: CSARTGKTRHGNQPQHF. The CDR3 DNA is TGCAGTGCTAGAACAGGGAAAACTCGACACGGTAATCAGCCCCAGCATTTT.

This clonotype was counted a few times. The V gene is TRBV7-9, the J gene TRBJ2-7; a possible D gene is TRBD1 (8 bases). Deletions cut 5 bases from V and 9 bases from J, with 23 bases between. The CDR3 extends over 15 amino acids. CDR1 and CDR2 from the germline V gene are SEHNR and FQNEAQ (reference sequence). CDR3 nucleotides: TGTGCCAGCAGCCCCCGTACAGGGGGAGGGAGAAGGCAGTACTTC. Translating gives CASSPRTGGGRRQYF.

This clonotype came up many times. The chain carries TRBV7-9 and TRBJ1-4; D gene ambiguous. Trimming pared 6 bases from V and 8 bases from J, leaving 13 bases between. Germline values: CDR1 SEHNR, CDR2 FQNEAQ (reference sequence). There are 13 residues in the CDR3. The DNA for the CDR3 is TGTGCCAGCAGACCAGACAATTTCGAAAAACTGTTTTTT. Translation gives CASRPDNFEKLFF.

Comment on this clonotype: Since the CDR3 does not end with the conserved phenylalanine or tryptophan, this likely comes from a read error. CDR3 nucleotide sequence: TGCAGTGCTAGAGATCGCGGGGACTTCACCTACAATGAGCAGTTCTTA. Amino acid sequence: CSARDRGDFTYNEQFL. The genes are TRBV20-1 and TRBJ2-1, with TRBD2 as a possible D gene (6 bases). V dropped 0 bases and J dropped 2 bases, with 14 bases sitting between them. There are 16 residues in the CDR3. Germline CDR1 and CDR2: DFQATT and SNEGSKA (reference sequence).

This chain uses TRBV9 with TRBJ1-3; no reliable D call. Trimming took 4 bases from V and 0 from J, leaving 17 bases between them. CDR1 SGDLS and CDR2 YYNGEE come from the germline V gene. The length of the CDR3 is 17 residues. In DNA, the CDR3 is TGTGCCAGCAGCCACTCTCCCCAGGCCAGCTCTGGAAACACCATATATTTT. Residues: CASSHSPQASSGNTIYF.

Regarding this clonotype: At one end, the junction sequence differs from germline, possibly due to a read error. The chain uses TRBV12-3 or TRBV12-4 and TRBJ2-3, with D perhaps TRBD2 (5 bases). There are 15 residues in the CDR3. The CDR3: CVSSLFPVDSDTQYF. In DNA form, the CDR3 reads TGTGTCAGCAGTTTATTCCCCGTGGACTCGGATACTCAGTATTTT.

The chain has TRBV27 and TRBJ1-5, with 8 bases matching TRBD1. The J segment lost 7 bases and the V segment lost 5 bases, leaving 7 bases of the junction unmatched. The CDR3 has 14 residues. Germline CDR1 is MNHEY and CDR2 is SMNVEV (reference sequence). The DNA for the CDR3 is TGTGCCAGCAGTATCCAGGGGGCCGGGCAGCCCCAGCATTTT. Its protein is CASSIQGAGQPQHF.

This clonotype was detected ten times or more. This chain joins TRBV27 and TRBJ1-2; D is unclear. Trimming removed 1 base from V and 1 base from J, with 10 bases in between. The CDR3 totals 15 residues. Germline loops: CDR1 MNHEY, CDR2 SMNVEV (reference sequence). The CDR3 sequence is CASSLFGEGNYGYTF. The CDR3 DNA reads as TGTGCCAGCAGTTTATTTGGGGAGGGTAACTATGGCTACACCTTC.